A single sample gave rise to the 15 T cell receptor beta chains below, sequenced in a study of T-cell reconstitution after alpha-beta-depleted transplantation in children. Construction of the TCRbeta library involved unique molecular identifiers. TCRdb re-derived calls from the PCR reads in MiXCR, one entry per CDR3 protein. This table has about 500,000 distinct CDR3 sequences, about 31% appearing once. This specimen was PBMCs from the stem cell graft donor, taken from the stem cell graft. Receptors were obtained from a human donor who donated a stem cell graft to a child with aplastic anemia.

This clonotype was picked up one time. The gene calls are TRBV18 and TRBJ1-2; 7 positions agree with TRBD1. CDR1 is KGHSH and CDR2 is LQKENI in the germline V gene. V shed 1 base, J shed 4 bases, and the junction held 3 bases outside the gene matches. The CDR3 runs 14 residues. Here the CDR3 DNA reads TGTGCCAGCTCACCACGGGCAGGGGGCTATGGCTACACCTTC. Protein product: CASSPRAGGYGYTF.

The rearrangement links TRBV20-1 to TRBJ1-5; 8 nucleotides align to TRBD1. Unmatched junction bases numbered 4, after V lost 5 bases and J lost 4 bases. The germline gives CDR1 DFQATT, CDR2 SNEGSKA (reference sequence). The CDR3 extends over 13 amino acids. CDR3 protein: CSARTGYNQPQHF. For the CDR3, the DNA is TGCAGTGCTCGGACAGGGTATAATCAGCCCCAGCATTTT.

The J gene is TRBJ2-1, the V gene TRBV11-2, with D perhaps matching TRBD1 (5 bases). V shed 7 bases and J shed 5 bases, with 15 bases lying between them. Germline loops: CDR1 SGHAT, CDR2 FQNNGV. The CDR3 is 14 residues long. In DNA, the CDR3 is TGTGCCAGCACCTCCCCTGGGGCCAACAATGAGCAGTTCTTC. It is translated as CASTSPGANNEQFF.

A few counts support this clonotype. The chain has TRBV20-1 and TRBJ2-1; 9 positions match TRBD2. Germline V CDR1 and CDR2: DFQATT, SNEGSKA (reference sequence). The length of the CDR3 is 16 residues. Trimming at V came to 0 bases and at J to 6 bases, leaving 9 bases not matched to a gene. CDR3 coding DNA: TGCAGTGCTAGAGATCCGGTAGCGGGAGCTCCCAATGAGCAGTTCTTC. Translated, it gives CSARDPVAGAPNEQFF.

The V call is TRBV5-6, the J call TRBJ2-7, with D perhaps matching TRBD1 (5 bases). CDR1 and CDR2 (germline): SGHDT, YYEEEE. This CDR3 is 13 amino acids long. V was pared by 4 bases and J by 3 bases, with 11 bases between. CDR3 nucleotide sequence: TGTGCCAGCAGCGGCAGGGTTCACTACGAGCAGTACGTC. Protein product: CASSGRVHYEQYV.

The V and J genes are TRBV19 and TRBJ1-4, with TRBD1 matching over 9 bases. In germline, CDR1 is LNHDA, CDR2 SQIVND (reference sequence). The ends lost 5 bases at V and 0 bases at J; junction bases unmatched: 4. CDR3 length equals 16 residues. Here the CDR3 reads CASSLRQGATNEKLFF. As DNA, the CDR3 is TGTGCCAGTAGTCTTAGACAGGGGGCAACTAATGAAAAACTGTTTTTT.

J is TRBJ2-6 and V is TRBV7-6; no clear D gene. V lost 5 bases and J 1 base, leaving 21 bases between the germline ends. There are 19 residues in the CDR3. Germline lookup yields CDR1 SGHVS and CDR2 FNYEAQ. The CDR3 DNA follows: TGTGCCAGCAGCCCCTATTCCCTCACGCTCGGGTCTGGGGCCAACGTCCTGACTTTC. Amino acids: CASSPYSLTLGSGANVLTF.

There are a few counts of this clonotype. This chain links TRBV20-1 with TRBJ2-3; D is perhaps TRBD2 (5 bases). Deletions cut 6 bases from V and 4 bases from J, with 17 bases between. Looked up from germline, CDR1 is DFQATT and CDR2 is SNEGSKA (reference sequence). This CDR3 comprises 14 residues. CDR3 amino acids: CSATTSSRPDTQYF. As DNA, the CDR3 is TGCAGTGCCACAACTAGTAGTCGCCCAGATACGCAGTATTTT.

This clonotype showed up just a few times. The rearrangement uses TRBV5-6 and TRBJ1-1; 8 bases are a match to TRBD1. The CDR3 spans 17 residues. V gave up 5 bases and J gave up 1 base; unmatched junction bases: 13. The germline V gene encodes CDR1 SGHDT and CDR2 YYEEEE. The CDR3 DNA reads TGTGCCAGCAGTTCCCAGGGGGCAAGACGGACGAACACTGAAGCTTTCTTT. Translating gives CASSSQGARRTNTEAFF.

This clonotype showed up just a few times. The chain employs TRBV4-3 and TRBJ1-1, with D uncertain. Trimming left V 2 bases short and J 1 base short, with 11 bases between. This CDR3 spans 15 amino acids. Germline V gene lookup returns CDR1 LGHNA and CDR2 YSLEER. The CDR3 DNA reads TGCGCCAGCAGCCAAACAGATTGGGAGAACACTGAAGCTTTCTTT. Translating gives CASSQTDWENTEAFF.

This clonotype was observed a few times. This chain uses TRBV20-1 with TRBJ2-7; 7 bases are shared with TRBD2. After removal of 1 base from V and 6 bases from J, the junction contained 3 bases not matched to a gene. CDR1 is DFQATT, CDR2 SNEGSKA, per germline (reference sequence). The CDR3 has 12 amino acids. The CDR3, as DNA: TGCAGTGCTAGAGGACCGGGGGGCGAGCAGTACTTC. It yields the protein CSARGPGGEQYF.

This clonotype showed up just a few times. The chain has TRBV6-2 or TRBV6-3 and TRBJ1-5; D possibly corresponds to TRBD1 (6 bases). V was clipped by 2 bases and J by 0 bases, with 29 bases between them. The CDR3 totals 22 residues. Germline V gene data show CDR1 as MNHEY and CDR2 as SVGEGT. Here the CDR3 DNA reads TGTGCCAGCAGTTACCGAACTCGCGGAACACAGGGCGGCTTCTATAGCAATCAGCCCCAGCATTTT. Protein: CASSYRTRGTQGGFYSNQPQHF.

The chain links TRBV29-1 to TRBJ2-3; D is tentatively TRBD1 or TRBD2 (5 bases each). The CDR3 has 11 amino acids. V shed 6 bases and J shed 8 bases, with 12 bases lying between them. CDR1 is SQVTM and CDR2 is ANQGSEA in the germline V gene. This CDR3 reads CSVPPGGTQYF. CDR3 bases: TGCAGCGTCCCACCTGGGGGTACGCAGTATTTT.

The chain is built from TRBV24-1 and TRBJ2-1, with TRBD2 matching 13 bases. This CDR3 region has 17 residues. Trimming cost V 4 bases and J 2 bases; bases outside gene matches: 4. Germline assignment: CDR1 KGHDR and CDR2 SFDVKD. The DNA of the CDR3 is TGTGCCACCAGTGACCTGGGACTAGCGGGGACCTACAATGAGCAGTTCTTC. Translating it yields CATSDLGLAGTYNEQFF.

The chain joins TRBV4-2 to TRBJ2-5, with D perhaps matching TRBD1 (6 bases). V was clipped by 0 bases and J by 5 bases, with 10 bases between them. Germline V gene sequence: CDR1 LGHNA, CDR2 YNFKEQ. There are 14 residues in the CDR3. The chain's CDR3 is CASSQDWQGETQYF. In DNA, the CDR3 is TGTGCCAGCAGCCAAGATTGGCAGGGGGAGACCCAGTACTTC.